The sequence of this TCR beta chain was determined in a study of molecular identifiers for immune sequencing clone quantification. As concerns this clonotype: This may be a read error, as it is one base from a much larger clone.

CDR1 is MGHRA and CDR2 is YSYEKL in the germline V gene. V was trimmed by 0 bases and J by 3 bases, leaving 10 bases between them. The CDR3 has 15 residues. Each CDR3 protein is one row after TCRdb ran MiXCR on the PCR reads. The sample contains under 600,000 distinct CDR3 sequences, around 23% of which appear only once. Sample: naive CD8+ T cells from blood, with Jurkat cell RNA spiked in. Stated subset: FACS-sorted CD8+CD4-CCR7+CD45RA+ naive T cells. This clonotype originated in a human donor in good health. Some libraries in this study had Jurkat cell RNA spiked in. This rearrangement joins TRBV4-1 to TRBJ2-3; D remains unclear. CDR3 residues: CASSQDEIRTDTQYF. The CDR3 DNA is TGCGCCAGCAGCCAAGATGAAATACGGACAGATACGCAGTATTTT.